Listed below are T cell receptor beta chains from one sample, sequenced in a study of OX40 agonist ivuxolimab in advanced cancers. The table came from immunoSEQ multiplex PCR; TCRdb's copy has only in-frame clones and leaves some out. The table includes tens of thousands of clones, about 81% detected once. The material sequenced was CD4+ or CD8+ T cells sorted from blood, taken in a trial of the OX40 agonist ivuxolimab. Receptors were obtained from an adult with an advanced solid tumor such as melanoma, head and neck, liver or kidney cancer. Each CDR3 is given with its conserved first and last residue. Each record gives: clone size, CDR3 length, D gene, V gene, J gene, CDR3 protein, CDR3 DNA. D genes are given only for firm matches. For some rows the clone size is stated as once, few or many, or as a class when expanded; others skip it.

clone_size: -
cdr3_length: 14
d_call: -
v_call: TRBV29-1
j_call: TRBJ1-4
cdr3_aa: CSVEGSSSNEKLFF
cdr3_nt: TGCAGCGTTGAGGGTAGTAGTTCTAATGAAAAACTGTTTTTT

clone_size: -
cdr3_length: 14
d_call: -
v_call: TRBV6-1
j_call: TRBJ1-5
cdr3_aa: CASGSPRSNQPQHF
cdr3_nt: TGTGCCAGCGGTAGCCCCCGAAGCAATCAGCCCCAGCATTTT

clone_size: few
cdr3_length: 18
d_call: TRBD1
v_call: TRBV6-1
j_call: TRBJ1-6
cdr3_aa: CASSDTRDRGFGNSPLHF
cdr3_nt: TGTGCCAGCAGTGACACCCGGGACAGGGGTTTTGGTAATTCACCCCTCCACTTT

clone_size: -
cdr3_length: 14
d_call: -
v_call: TRBV19
j_call: TRBJ1-5
cdr3_aa: CASARQEMTQPQHF
cdr3_nt: TGTGCCAGTGCACGGCAGGAGATGACGCAGCCCCAGCATTTT

clone_size: -
cdr3_length: 13
d_call: TRBD2
v_call: TRBV28
j_call: TRBJ2-1
cdr3_aa: CASSSLAGGSPFF
cdr3_nt: TGTGCCAGCAGTTCCCTAGCGGGGGGCTCCCCCTTCTTC

clone_size: -
cdr3_length: 15
d_call: -
v_call: TRBV11-2
j_call: TRBJ2-3
cdr3_aa: CASSLAGTNTDTQYF
cdr3_nt: TGTGCCAGCAGCTTAGCCGGGACCAACACAGATACGCAGTATTTT

clone_size: -
cdr3_length: 14
d_call: TRBD1
v_call: TRBV27
j_call: TRBJ2-1
cdr3_aa: CASSAQQGAREQFF
cdr3_nt: TGTGCCAGCAGTGCTCAACAGGGGGCGCGGGAGCAGTTCTTC

clone_size: -
cdr3_length: 14
d_call: TRBD1
v_call: TRBV10-3
j_call: TRBJ2-1
cdr3_aa: CAISWTGGYNEQFF
cdr3_nt: TGTGCCATCAGCTGGACAGGGGGCTACAATGAGCAGTTCTTC

clone_size: -
cdr3_length: 15
d_call: -
v_call: TRBV15
j_call: TRBJ2-1
cdr3_aa: CATSSVASFNGEQFF
cdr3_nt: TGTGCCACCAGCAGCGTAGCTAGCTTCAACGGGGAGCAGTTCTTC

clone_size: -
cdr3_length: 14
d_call: -
v_call: TRBV19
j_call: TRBJ1-6
cdr3_aa: CASSPQGRGSPLHF
cdr3_nt: TGTGCCAGTAGCCCACAGGGTAGGGGTTCACCCCTCCACTTT

clone_size: -
cdr3_length: 15
d_call: TRBD2
v_call: TRBV5-1
j_call: TRBJ2-5
cdr3_aa: CASSLSSGGQETQYF
cdr3_nt: TGCGCCAGCAGCTTATCTAGCGGGGGGCAAGAGACCCAGTACTTC

clone_size: -
cdr3_length: 16
d_call: TRBD1
v_call: TRBV7-3
j_call: TRBJ2-2
cdr3_aa: CASSLRQGDGTGELFF
cdr3_nt: TGTGCCAGCAGCCTAAGACAGGGCGATGGCACCGGGGAGCTGTTTTTT

clone_size: -
cdr3_length: 15
d_call: -
v_call: TRBV9
j_call: TRBJ2-2
cdr3_aa: CASSPSEGVTGELFF
cdr3_nt: TGTGCCAGCAGCCCCTCGGAGGGTGTCACCGGGGAGCTGTTTTTT

clone_size: -
cdr3_length: 16
d_call: TRBD1
v_call: TRBV7-2
j_call: TRBJ2-7
cdr3_aa: CASSAGPGTGSNEQYF
cdr3_nt: TGTGCCAGCAGCGCCGGGCCCGGGACAGGGTCCAACGAGCAGTACTTC

clone_size: -
cdr3_length: 14
d_call: -
v_call: TRBV19
j_call: TRBJ2-1
cdr3_aa: CASSLDRNYNEQFF
cdr3_nt: TGTGCCAGTAGTCTGGACAGAAACTACAATGAGCAGTTCTTC

clone_size: -
cdr3_length: 18
d_call: TRBD2
v_call: TRBV10-1
j_call: TRBJ2-1
cdr3_aa: CASSDKAELAISYNEQFF
cdr3_nt: TGCGCCAGCAGCGATAAGGCCGAACTAGCGATCTCCTACAATGAGCAGTTCTTC

clone_size: -
cdr3_length: 12
d_call: -
v_call: TRBV2
j_call: TRBJ1-1
cdr3_aa: CASRQTISEAFF
cdr3_nt: TGTGCCAGCAGACAGACAATTTCTGAAGCTTTCTTT

clone_size: -
cdr3_length: 13
d_call: -
v_call: TRBV10-3
j_call: TRBJ1-2
cdr3_aa: CATGTTRSYGYTF
cdr3_nt: TGTGCCACCGGGACCACCCGTTCCTATGGCTACACCTTC

clone_size: -
cdr3_length: 14
d_call: -
v_call: TRBV6-5
j_call: TRBJ2-2
cdr3_aa: CASHRIRNTGELFF
cdr3_nt: TGTGCCAGCCATAGAATCCGGAACACCGGGGAGCTGTTTTTT

clone_size: -
cdr3_length: 13
d_call: -
v_call: TRBV15
j_call: TRBJ1-5
cdr3_aa: CATSRDGWQPQHF
cdr3_nt: TGTGCCACCAGCAGAGATGGGTGGCAGCCCCAGCATTTT

clone_size: -
cdr3_length: 15
d_call: TRBD1
v_call: TRBV5-1
j_call: TRBJ1-1
cdr3_aa: CATSRQGADGDEAFF
cdr3_nt: TGCGCCACCTCGAGACAGGGGGCTGACGGGGATGAAGCTTTCTTT

clone_size: -
cdr3_length: 13
d_call: -
v_call: TRBV2
j_call: TRBJ2-1
cdr3_aa: CASSRESYNEQFF
cdr3_nt: TGTGCCAGCAGCCGGGAAAGCTACAATGAGCAGTTCTTC

clone_size: -
cdr3_length: 14
d_call: TRBD2
v_call: TRBV28
j_call: TRBJ2-2
cdr3_aa: CASSGGVNTGELFF
cdr3_nt: TGTGCCAGCTCGGGGGGTGTTAACACCGGGGAGCTGTTTTTT

clone_size: -
cdr3_length: 13
d_call: -
v_call: TRBV7-8
j_call: TRBJ2-3
cdr3_aa: CASSFVSERGQYF
cdr3_nt: TGTGCCAGCAGCTTCGTCTCGGAGAGGGGGCAGTATTTT

clone_size: -
cdr3_length: 14
d_call: -
v_call: TRBV7-6
j_call: TRBJ2-3
cdr3_aa: CASSSTGPTDTQYF
cdr3_nt: TGTGCCAGCAGCTCTACAGGGCCCACAGATACGCAGTATTTT

clone_size: -
cdr3_length: 13
d_call: -
v_call: TRBV11-2
j_call: TRBJ1-1
cdr3_aa: CASSLVRGGEAFF
cdr3_nt: TGTGCCAGCAGCTTAGTTAGGGGGGGTGAAGCTTTCTTT

clone_size: -
cdr3_length: 14
d_call: TRBD1
v_call: TRBV5-1
j_call: TRBJ2-1
cdr3_aa: CASSVGTGGSEQFF
cdr3_nt: TGCGCCAGCAGCGTCGGGACAGGGGGCAGTGAGCAGTTCTTC